This T cell receptor (beta chain) originates from a study of T cell repertoires in cytomegalovirus infection. About the research overall: Matching HLA type and CMV infection were both indicated by public TCR beta signatures.

Between the trimmed V and J ends, which lost 7 bases and 5 bases, there was a span of 11 bases. Germline V gene data show CDR1 as SGHDT and CDR2 as YYEEEE. CDR3 length: 12 residues. TCRdb re-derived calls from the reads in MiXCR, one entry per CDR3 protein. The sample includes about 220,000 distinct CDR3 sequences, about 38% of them seen just once. In regard to this clonotype: Its target is not known.

The study, taken as a whole, reports: Summed public TCR beta family frequency identified CMV carriers bearing the relevant HLA.

The sequence came from a human donor in good health (CMV status not recorded). Some clones in this sample may be carry-over from other donors' samples. The chain has TRBV5-6 and TRBJ2-3; a weak D match, TRBD2 (6 bases). The material sequenced was CD8+ T cells from cultured PBMCs, taken from culture after CMV antigen stimulation. CDR3 in amino acids: CASGEEGDTQYF. The CDR3 nucleotides read TGTGCCAGCGGGGAGGAGGGAGATACGCAGTATTTT.